These 15 T cell receptor beta chains were sequenced from one sample in a study of beta chain features in type 1 diabetes. All of the isolated RNA was reverse transcribed, so expressed TCRB transcripts were sequenced. Sequenced by immunoSEQ multiplex PCR; TCRdb stores in-frame clones only, minus some. The sample holds 350,000 to 450,000 clones, roughly an eighth seen once. Antigen specificity for these receptors is unknown. Study-wide results and caveats: A moderate, significant TCRB CDR3 shortening appeared in type 1 diabetes across four CD4+ subsets.

The sample comprised naive CD4+ T cells from blood. The receptors originated from a woman aged 18-29 years with type 1 diabetes.

CDR3 amino acids: CASSSPRGMNTEAFF. In DNA, the CDR3 is TGTGCCAGCAGCTCCCCTAGGGGTATGAACACTGAAGCTTTCTTT. The chain couples TRBV11-2 to TRBJ1-1; tentatively, D is TRBD1 (5 bases). The V and J ends lost 4 bases and 0 bases respectively, with 12 bases between them. The length of the CDR3 is 15 residues. CDR1 and CDR2 from the germline V gene are SGHAT and FQNNGV.

V usage is TRBV6-1 and J usage is TRBJ1-1; no firm D call. V was trimmed by 5 bases and J by 1 base, leaving 8 bases between them. The CDR3 length is 13 residues. From germline, CDR1 is MNHNS and CDR2 SASEGT. CDR3 nucleotide sequence: TGTGCCAGCAGTTTCACCAGGAACACTGAAGCTTTCTTT. Protein: CASSFTRNTEAFF.

The chain links TRBV18 to TRBJ2-1, with a weak D call TRBD1 (6 bases). With 4 bases removed from V and 0 bases from J, the gap between germline ends came to 13 bases. This CDR3 is 16 amino acids long. Germline CDR1 is KGHSH and CDR2 is LQKENI. CDR3 bases: TGTGCCAGCTCACGTACAGGGTGGCGCTCCTACAATGAGCAGTTCTTC. This encodes CASSRTGWRSYNEQFF.

The rearrangement uses TRBV12-5 and TRBJ1-1; D call uncertain. The germline CDR1 and CDR2 sequences are LGHNT and FRNRAP. Trimming took 6 bases from V and 8 from J, leaving 10 bases between them. The CDR3 length is 11 residues. CDR3 bases: TGTGCTAGTGGGACAAACGGAGAAGCTTTCTTT. Its protein product is CASGTNGEAFF.

The rearrangement joins TRBV4-3 to TRBJ2-3; D not certain. The germline V and J ends were trimmed by 4 bases and 4 bases, with 9 bases remaining between them. The CDR3 runs 13 residues. Germline V CDR1 and CDR2: LGHNA, YSLEER. The CDR3 DNA reads as TGCGCCAGCAGCCCCAATCGCGCAGATACGCAGTATTTT. The encoded protein is CASSPNRADTQYF.

The gene calls are TRBV19 and TRBJ2-1, with unresolved D. Germline V gives CDR1 LNHDA, CDR2 SQIVND (reference sequence). V was trimmed by 6 bases and J by 1 base, leaving 10 bases between them. CDR3 size: 14 residues. This CDR3 is CASRVSLSYNEQFF. In DNA, the CDR3 is TGTGCCAGTAGAGTCAGTTTGTCCTACAATGAGCAGTTCTTC.

This sequence joins TRBV29-1 and TRBJ2-3; D unclear. The CDR3 covers 12 residues. The V end was cut by 5 bases, the J end by 6 bases, with 12 bases between. CDR1 is SQVTM, CDR2 ANQGSEA, per germline. CDR3 amino acids: CSVPNRADTQYF. The CDR3, as DNA: TGCAGCGTTCCAAATCGAGCGGATACGCAGTATTTT.

This clone was found a few times. V is TRBV25-1 and J is TRBJ2-3; D uncertain. V was trimmed by 4 bases and J by 6 bases, leaving 8 bases between them. The CDR3 extends over 12 amino acids. Per the germline V gene, CDR1 is MGHDK and CDR2 is SYGVNS. CDR3 sequence: CASSGLRDTQYF. In nucleotides, the CDR3 is TGTGCCAGCAGTGGCTTGCGGGATACGCAGTATTTT.

This clone was detected a few times. The chain combines TRBV25-1 with TRBJ1-1; D possibly corresponds to TRBD1 (6 bases). V dropped 3 bases and J dropped 2 bases, with 10 bases sitting between them. The CDR3 contains 14 residues. CDR1 is MGHDK and CDR2 is SYGVNS in the germline V gene. CDR3 in amino acids: CASSDPTGNTEAFF. The CDR3 nucleotides are TGTGCCAGCAGTGACCCGACAGGTAACACTGAAGCTTTCTTT. The whole variable domain, remainder taken from reference TRBV25-1 and TRBJ1-1, is EADIYQTPRYLVIGTGKKITLECSQTMGHDKMYWYQQDPGMELHLIHYSYGVNSTEKGDLSSESTVSRIRTEHFPLTLESARPSHTSQYLCASSDPTGNTEAFFGQGTRLTVV.

V gene TRBV7-2 combines with J gene TRBJ2-3, with 9 bases identical to TRBD2. The CDR3 is 17 amino acids. Trimming took 3 bases from V and 6 from J; bases not matched to a gene: 13. Germline V gene data show CDR1 as SGHTA and CDR2 as FQGNSA. The CDR3 protein is CASSLVQRSSGDDTQYF. The CDR3 DNA is TGTGCCAGCAGCTTGGTCCAGAGGTCTAGCGGGGACGATACGCAGTATTTT.

The J gene is TRBJ1-1, the V gene TRBV7-2, with 8 nucleotides matching TRBD1. CDR1 SGHTA and CDR2 FQGNSA come from the germline V gene. The CDR3 contains 15 residues. Trimming took 6 bases from V and 1 from J; bases not matched to a gene: 7. The CDR3 sequence is CASRISGTGNTEAFF. In DNA, the CDR3 is TGTGCCAGCAGGATCTCCGGGACAGGGAACACTGAAGCTTTCTTT.

The table lists this clone with a few counts. This chain links TRBV7-2 with TRBJ2-3; weak D call: TRBD2 (5 bases). Germline V gives CDR1 SGHTA, CDR2 FQGNSA. CDR3 length: 16 residues. Trimming shortened V by 1 base and J by 6 bases, and 17 bases separated the two germline ends. The CDR3 region is CASSLGAGLSIDTQYF. CDR3 DNA sequence: TGTGCCAGCAGCTTAGGGGCGGGTTTAAGTATCGATACGCAGTATTTT. Based on the CDR3 plus reference TRBV7-2 and TRBJ2-3, the full variable domain is GAGVSQSPSNKVTEKGKDVELRCDPISGHTALYWYRQSLGQGLEFLIYFQGNSAPDKSGLPSDRFSAERTGGSVSTLTIQRTQQEDSAVYLCASSLGAGLSIDTQYFGPGTRLTVL.

This chain connects TRBV5-5 to TRBJ2-1, with 10 bases matching TRBD1. This CDR3 is 14 amino acids long. Losses at the gene ends were 1 base for V and 10 bases for J; bases not matched to a gene: 5. CDR1 is SGHKS and CDR2 is YYEKEE in the germline V gene (reference sequence). The CDR3 region is CASSLRQGAGEQFF. CDR3 coding DNA: TGTGCCAGCAGCTTGAGACAGGGGGCGGGAGAGCAGTTCTTC.

The chain has TRBV7-2 and TRBJ2-7; TRBD1 might be the D (6 bases). Trimming removed 3 bases from V and 4 bases from J, with 25 bases in between. The V gene's germline CDR1 is SGHTA and CDR2 FQGNSA. This CDR3 spans 18 amino acids. The DNA of the CDR3 is TGTGCCAGCAGCTTTGGCCGCTGGGACAAATTGTTGGTATACGAGCAGTACTTC. Protein product: CASSFGRWDKLLVYEQYF.

The chain uses TRBV2 and TRBJ2-6, with 8 bases aligning to TRBD1. Germline V gene sequence: CDR1 SNHLY, CDR2 FYNNEI. The CDR3 totals 16 residues. With V trimmed by 7 bases and J by 0 bases, 5 bases remained unmatched. CDR3 residues: CASTGQGLSGANVLTF. The CDR3 nucleotides are TGTGCCAGCACAGGACAGGGACTCTCTGGGGCCAACGTCCTGACTTTC.